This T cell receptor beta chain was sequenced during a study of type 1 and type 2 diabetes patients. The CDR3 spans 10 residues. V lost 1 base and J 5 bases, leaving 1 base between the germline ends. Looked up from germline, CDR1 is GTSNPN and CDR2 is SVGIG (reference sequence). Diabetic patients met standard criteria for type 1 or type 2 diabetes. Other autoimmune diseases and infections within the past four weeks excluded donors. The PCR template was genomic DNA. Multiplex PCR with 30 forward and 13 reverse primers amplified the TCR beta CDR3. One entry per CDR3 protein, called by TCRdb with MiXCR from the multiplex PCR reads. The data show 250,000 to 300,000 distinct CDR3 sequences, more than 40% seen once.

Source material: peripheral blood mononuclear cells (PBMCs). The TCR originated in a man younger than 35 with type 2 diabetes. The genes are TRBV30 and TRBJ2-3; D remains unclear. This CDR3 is CAWSEDTQYF. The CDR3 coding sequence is TGTGCCTGGAGTGAAGATACGCAGTATTTT.